This record covers a single T cell receptor beta chain. The antigen is not known. The genes and germline here are from mouse. Read sequence stops 4 residues before the CDR3 end, and the germline J gene provides the missing end. In each case, RNA was isolated and then reverse transcribed into cDNA as the sequencing template. TCRdb's table, derived via immunoSEQ multiplex PCR, lists solely in-frame clones and lacks some. Recorded here are approximately 300,000 clones, none singletons. The record originates from a study of CD8+ T cells in alopecia areata. Findings and caveats of the study: Lesional tissue from the scalp (especially in alopecia totalis/universalis) showed higher clonality than normal scalp. Scalp data also include sequences from resident alphabeta T cells of normal skin.

The CDR3 length is 16 residues. The V gene's germline CDR1 is NNHDY and CDR2 SYVADS. V lost 1 base, J lost 2 bases, and 2 bases stayed unmatched. Markers including CD4, CD8alpha, NKG2D and NKG2ACE guided sorting of pooled cutaneous lymph node cells. Source material: CD4+ T cells sorted from a lymph node. The genes are TRBV13-3 and TRBJ2-2, with TRBD1 identical over 10 bases. This clonotype was obtained from a C3H/HeJ mouse with alopecia areata. The mouse line has the MHC haplotype H2-k. The sequenced part of the CDR3 DNA is TGTGCCAGCAGTGATTCGGGACAGGGGAACACCGGG. It translates to CASSDSGQGNTG. The full CDR3 reads CASSDSGQGNTGQLYF.